The 29 T cell receptor beta chains listed next were all sequenced from one sample in a study of regulatory T cells in long-lasting Graves disease. Construction of TCR beta libraries relied on iRepertoire HTBI primers and on Arm-PCR targeting CDR3 regions. TCRdb passed the multiplex PCR reads through MiXCR, listing each CDR3 protein once. The sample shows about 290,000 distinct CDR3 sequences, roughly a fifth of them seen only once. Stated time point: persistent/refractory GD, antithyroid drugs over 5 years with positive TRAb. Researchers made the TCR library from RNA that was extracted from PBMCs. This specimen was peripheral blood mononuclear cells (PBMCs), taken when the disease was refractory, from a patient treated with antithyroid drugs. These receptors were collected from a female donor with Graves disease.

This clonotype was observed a handful of times. This sequence joins TRBV9 and TRBJ2-7; 9 bases match TRBD1. The germline V gene encodes CDR1 SGDLS and CDR2 YYNGEE. Trimming took 2 bases from V and 4 from J; bases not matched to a gene: 10. The CDR3 sequence is 16 residues long. The CDR3 loop is CASSVNAGQGPYEQYF. The CDR3 DNA reads as TGTGCCAGCAGCGTGAACGCGGGACAGGGTCCTTACGAGCAGTACTTC.

This clonotype was detected only a few times. The rearrangement links TRBV7-2 to TRBJ2-2, with a tentative D call TRBD1 (5 bases). Looked up from germline, CDR1 is SGHTA and CDR2 is FQGNSA. This CDR3 is built from 13 residues. The V gene lost 2 bases and the J gene lost 6 bases, with 7 bases spanning the gap. CDR3 in amino acids: CASSLRGPGELFF. CDR3 nucleotides: TGTGCCAGCAGCTTAAGGGGTCCCGGGGAGCTGTTTTTT.

This clonotype has ten or more counts. The rearrangement joins TRBV24-1 to TRBJ1-1; TRBD1 might be the D (6 bases). The CDR3 contains 13 residues. Germline V lookup: CDR1 KGHDR, CDR2 SFDVKD. V was cut by 7 bases and J by 3 bases, with 11 bases left in between. The CDR3 here is CATRNEGDTEAFF. CDR3 nucleotide sequence: TGTGCCACCAGAAATGAGGGGGACACTGAAGCTTTCTTT.

The chain recombines TRBV6-2 or TRBV6-3 with TRBJ1-1, with D uncertain. Germline CDR1 MNHEY, CDR2 SVGEGT. The CDR3 has 15 residues. The germline V and J ends were trimmed by 5 bases and 5 bases, with 18 bases remaining between them. The CDR3 loop reads CASSEFSPSGTEAFF. Here the CDR3 DNA reads TGTGCCAGCAGTGAATTTTCCCCCTCGGGAACTGAAGCTTTCTTT.

This clonotype was seen ten or more times. V gene TRBV7-6 combines with J gene TRBJ1-4; D may be TRBD1 (6 bases). Germline values: CDR1 SGHVS, CDR2 FNYEAQ. CDR3 length: 13 amino acids. Trimming removed 5 bases from V and 2 bases from J, with 6 bases in between. CDR3 in DNA: TGTGCCAGCAGCCAGGGGACTAATGAAAAACTGTTTTTT. Encoded protein: CASSQGTNEKLFF.

This clonotype has more than one count but fewer than ten. The junction shows a germline mismatch at one end, possibly a read error. V and J are TRBV9 and TRBJ1-6, with D perhaps matching TRBD1 (6 bases). Germline V gives CDR1 SGDLS, CDR2 YYNGEE. CDR3 size: 14 residues. The CDR3 coding sequence is TGTGCCAGCAGCGTAGAACAGGGAAATTTACCCCTCCACTTT. This codes for CASSVEQGNLPLHF.

In this sample, this clonotype turned up a few times. This chain links TRBV29-1 with TRBJ1-2, with TRBD1 matching over 7 bases. Germline trimming cut 7 bases from V and 8 bases from J; bases unmatched to any gene: 10. The germline CDR1 and CDR2 sequences are SQVTM and ANQGSEA. The CDR3 is 12 amino acids. CDR3 coding DNA: TGCAGCGGAGGGACAGCGGAGGACGGCTACACCTTC. Its translation: CSGGTAEDGYTF.

This clonotype was recorded a few times. The chain joins TRBV7-9 to TRBJ2-7, with D tentatively TRBD1 or TRBD2 (6 bases each). The CDR3 contains 13 residues. Germline CDR1 is SEHNR and CDR2 is FQNEAQ (reference sequence). V lost 5 bases and J 7 bases, leaving 15 bases between the germline ends. Written as DNA, the CDR3 is TGTGCCAGCAGCCCACCGGGGGCAGGGGAGCAGTACTTC. Translating gives CASSPPGAGEQYF.

V usage is TRBV12-3 or TRBV12-4 and J usage is TRBJ2-7; the D gene is possibly TRBD2 (7 bases). V was pared by 2 bases and J by 2 bases, with 19 bases between. CDR3 length: 17 residues. Here the CDR3 reads CASSLRGGGWPTYEQYF. The CDR3 region has the DNA TGTGCCAGCAGTTTAAGGGGGGGAGGGTGGCCCACCTACGAGCAGTACTTC.

The chain is built from TRBV19 and TRBJ2-1; the D gene could be TRBD1 or TRBD2 (6 bases each). The CDR3 extends over 12 amino acids. Trimming shortened V by 6 bases and J by 9 bases, and 12 bases separated the two germline ends. Germline CDR1 reads LNHDA; CDR2 reads SQIVND (reference sequence). The CDR3 here is CASRMGGGEQFF. As DNA, the CDR3 is TGTGCCAGTAGAATGGGGGGCGGTGAGCAGTTCTTC.

The chain combines TRBV19 with TRBJ2-2; the match to TRBD1 covers 8 bases. CDR1 is LNHDA and CDR2 is SQIVND in the germline V gene (reference sequence). The CDR3 extends over 17 amino acids. V gave up 3 bases and J gave up 6 bases; unmatched junction bases: 12. CDR3 residues: CASSMVFGLTGAGELFF. The CDR3 region has the DNA TGTGCCAGTAGTATGGTCTTTGGGCTGACAGGGGCCGGGGAGCTGTTTTTT.

In its sample, this clonotype was seen a few times. J is TRBJ2-7 and V is TRBV29-1; no clear D gene. The CDR3 runs to 13 residues. Trimming removed 2 bases at V and 4 bases at J, with 12 bases between. Germline CDR1 reads SQVTM; CDR2 reads ANQGSEA. The CDR3 spells CSVESTSGYEQYF. Here the CDR3 DNA reads TGCAGCGTTGAATCTACCTCAGGTTACGAGCAGTACTTC.

Of note for this clonotype: Relative to the germline gene, one junction end is altered; a read error may explain this. The gene calls are TRBV27 and TRBJ2-7; D is possibly TRBD1 (5 bases). Germline V lookup: CDR1 MNHEY, CDR2 SMNVEV (reference sequence). CDR3 length: 16 amino acids. This CDR3 is CASRDPRVHSSYEQYF. As DNA, the CDR3 is TGTGCCAGCAGAGACCCCAGGGTCCACAGCTCCTACGAGCAGTACTTT.

V usage is TRBV5-5 and J usage is TRBJ2-2; D might be TRBD2 (6 bases). The germline V gene encodes CDR1 SGHKS and CDR2 YYEKEE (reference sequence). The CDR3 is 16 amino acids. V was trimmed by 0 bases and J by 4 bases, leaving 13 bases between them. In nucleotides, the CDR3 is TGTGCCAGCAGCTTGGACGCGGGACTCAGCACCGGGGAGCTGTTTTTT. Translation gives CASSLDAGLSTGELFF.

This clonotype was seen many times. The gene calls are TRBV20-1 and TRBJ2-7, with no clear D. Per germline, CDR1 DFQATT and CDR2 SNEGSKA (reference sequence). Between the trimmed V and J ends, which lost 5 bases and 2 bases, there was a span of 10 bases. There are 12 residues in the CDR3. The CDR3 is CSASPDTYEQYF. The CDR3 bases are TGCAGTGCTTCCCCCGACACCTACGAGCAGTACTTC.

V usage is TRBV7-9 and J usage is TRBJ2-7; D is perhaps TRBD2 (6 bases). This CDR3 is built from 13 residues. Germline values: CDR1 SEHNR, CDR2 FQNEAQ (reference sequence). The V and J ends lost 4 bases and 2 bases respectively, with 9 bases between them. CDR3 amino acids: CASSWGGTYEQYF. In DNA form, the CDR3 reads TGTGCCAGCAGCTGGGGCGGGACCTACGAGCAGTACTTC.

This clonotype was detected only a few times. The V gene is TRBV3-1, the J gene TRBJ2-2, with TRBD1 identical over 7 bases. This CDR3 comprises 15 residues. The V segment lost 5 bases and the J segment 6 bases; nucleotides outside the gene matches: 9. Germline-derived CDR1 and CDR2 are LGHDT and YNNKEL (reference sequence). Here the CDR3 DNA reads TGTGCCAGCAGCTTACAGGGGAAGGGGGCCGGGGAGCTGTTTTTT. Amino acid sequence: CASSLQGKGAGELFF. Combining the CDR3 with reference TRBV3-1 and TRBJ2-2 gives the whole variable domain DTAVSQTPKYLVTQMGNDKSIKCEQNLGHDTMYWYKQDSKKFLKIMFSYNNKELIINETVPNRFSPKSPDKAHLNLHINSLELGDSAVYFCASSLQGKGAGELFFGEGSRLTVL.

This chain connects TRBV28 to TRBJ2-7, with 10 nucleotides matching TRBD2. The germline gives CDR1 MDHEN, CDR2 SYDVKM. Trimming took 5 bases from V and 5 from J; bases not matched to a gene: 15. This CDR3 spans 17 amino acids. This chain's CDR3 is CASSPRTSGPAVHEQYF. CDR3 nucleotide sequence: TGTGCCAGCAGTCCCCGGACTAGCGGTCCAGCGGTCCACGAGCAGTACTTC.

There are many counts of this clonotype. Possible read error: a much larger clone is one base away. The V and J genes are TRBV7-3 and TRBJ1-1; a possible D gene is TRBD1 (5 bases). This CDR3 spans 13 amino acids. Trimming pared 5 bases from V and 0 bases from J, leaving 7 bases between. CDR1 is SGHTA, CDR2 FQGTGA, per germline. CDR3 region: CASSVTVNTEAFF. The CDR3 region has the DNA TGTGCCAGCAGCGTGACAGTGAACACTGAAGCTTTCTTT.

Turning to this clonotype: A read error may be the cause here, since a much bigger clone is one base away. J is TRBJ1-1 and V is TRBV6-2 or TRBV6-3; no reliable D call. The length of the CDR3 is 12 residues. Germline CDR1 MNHEY, CDR2 SVGEGT. The CDR3 nucleotides are TGTGCCACCAGGAGCATGAACACTGGAGCTTTCTTT. It yields the protein CATRSMNTGAFF.

Details on this clonotype: One end of the junction is discordant with germline, which a read error may explain. The chain combines TRBV27 with TRBJ2-7, with no clear D. Germline V gene data show CDR1 as MNHEY and CDR2 as SMNVEV (reference sequence). CDR3 length equals 13 residues. The CDR3 is CATSPDVSYEQYF. As DNA, the CDR3 is TGTGCCACCAGTCCAGACGTATCCTACGAGCAGTACTTC.

Here the CDR3 DNA reads TGTGCCACCAGTGGGACAGGGGGCGGTGAGCAGTTCTTC. This sequence encodes CATSGTGGGEQFF. V gene TRBV24-1 combines with J gene TRBJ2-1; 11 nucleotides line up with TRBD1. Looked up from germline, CDR1 is KGHDR and CDR2 is SFDVKD. The CDR3 consists of 13 residues. The V segment lost 5 bases and the J segment 9 bases; nucleotides outside the gene matches: 2.

V gene TRBV6-2 or TRBV6-3 combines with J gene TRBJ1-5; D call uncertain. Between the trimmed V and J ends, which lost 5 bases and 1 base, there was a span of 9 bases. The CDR3 sequence is 14 residues long. Germline V gene data show CDR1 as MNHEY and CDR2 as SVGEGT. In DNA form, the CDR3 reads TGTGCCAGCAGTGAAGAATGGAGCAATCAGCCCCAGCATTTT. This codes for CASSEEWSNQPQHF.

With regard to this clonotype: A much larger clone differs by one base, so this may be a read error. The chain recombines TRBV28 with TRBJ1-4, with 9 bases lining up with TRBD1. The CDR3 extends over 14 amino acids. Germline CDR1 is MDHEN and CDR2 is SYDVKM. V shed 6 bases, J shed 4 bases, and the junction held 3 bases outside the gene matches. The CDR3 here is CASSRTGVNEKLFF. The CDR3 DNA is TGTGCCAGCAGCCGGACAGGGGTTAATGAAAAACTGTTTTTT. The complete variable domain, with remaining parts taken from reference TRBV28 and TRBJ1-4, reads DVKVTQSSRYLVKRTGEKVFLECVQDMDHENMFWYRQDPGLGLRLIYFSYDVKMKEKGDIPEGYSVSREKKERFSLILESASTNQTSMYLCASSRTGVNEKLFFGSGTQLSVL.

This clonotype was recorded a few times. This may be a read error, as it is one base from a much larger clone. The J gene is TRBJ1-6, the V gene TRBV28; possibly TRBD1 for D (5 bases). V lost 8 bases, J lost 7 bases, and 18 bases lay in between. CDR3 length: 15 residues. CDR1 MDHEN and CDR2 SYDVKM come from the germline V gene. The CDR3 protein is CASLVLGVVNSPLHF. The CDR3 nucleotides are TGTGCCAGCTTAGTGTTGGGGGTCGTCAATTCACCCCTCCACTTT. Drawing the rest from reference TRBV28 and TRBJ1-6, the complete variable domain is DVKVTQSSRYLVKRTGEKVFLECVQDMDHENMFWYRQDPGLGLRLIYFSYDVKMKEKGDIPEGYSVSREKKERFSLILESASTNQTSMYLCASLVLGVVNSPLHFGNGTRLTVT.

At least ten counts were recorded for this clonotype. The CDR3 spells CASSLGTDNSPLHF. The CDR3, as DNA: TGTGCCAGCAGCCTCGGGACGGATAATTCACCCCTCCACTTT. This chain uses TRBV7-2 with TRBJ1-6, with D possibly being TRBD1 (5 bases). CDR1 and CDR2 from the germline V gene are SGHTA and FQGNSA. This CDR3 is built from 14 residues. The V gene lost 5 bases and the J gene lost 5 bases, with 10 bases spanning the gap.

This clonotype was observed at least ten times. This chain connects TRBV3-1 to TRBJ2-7; D is undetermined. From germline, CDR1 is LGHDT and CDR2 YNNKEL (reference sequence). The CDR3 spans 14 residues. V dropped 1 base and J dropped 0 bases, with 7 bases sitting between them. The CDR3 loop reads CASSQVEPSYEQYF. The CDR3 DNA follows: TGTGCCAGCAGCCAAGTCGAACCCTCCTACGAGCAGTACTTC.

Ten or more counts support this clonotype. This chain uses TRBV5-1 with TRBJ2-7; 8 positions match TRBD1. Trimming at V came to 1 base and at J to 7 bases, leaving 7 bases not matched to a gene. CDR1 and CDR2 (germline): SGHRS, YFSETQ. The CDR3 spans 14 residues. The DNA for the CDR3 is TGCGCCAGCAGCTTGAGGCAGGGGGCTAGTGAGCAGTACTTC. Protein product: CASSLRQGASEQYF.

This clonotype was picked up a small number of times. This chain connects TRBV12-3 or TRBV12-4 to TRBJ2-7; D is undetermined. This CDR3 contains 13 residues. V lost 3 bases and J 1 base, leaving 7 bases between the germline ends. The CDR3 loop reads CASSFRVSYEQYF. As DNA, the CDR3 is TGTGCCAGCAGTTTTCGGGTATCCTACGAGCAGTACTTC.